These 26 T cell receptor beta chains originate from one sample sequenced in a study of shared clonotypes between healthy human individuals. The table came from immunoSEQ multiplex PCR; TCRdb's copy has only in-frame clones and leaves some out. Of about 340,000 clones in the sample, around 67% were seen once. Input material: memory CD4+ T cells sorted from blood. The subset is: CD45RA-negative fraction. Receptors were obtained from a man younger than 40 in good health.

This clone has just a few counts. A read error may produce the germline difference seen at one junction end. The same CDR3 is also encoded by other DNA sequences in this sample. The chain combines TRBV15 with TRBJ2-3; 7 nucleotides line up with TRBD2. This CDR3 comprises 15 residues. CDR1 is LNHNV and CDR2 is YYDKDF in the germline V gene (reference sequence). CDR3 loop: CATSRDPAGADSQYF. CDR3 bases: TGTGCCACCAGCAGAGACCCGGCGGGAGCAGATTCGCAGTATTTT.

The chain uses TRBV28 and TRBJ1-1; the D is unclear. V was pared by 5 bases and J by 4 bases, with 14 bases between. Germline-derived CDR1 and CDR2 are MDHEN and SYDVKM. The CDR3 has 14 amino acids. The CDR3 here is CASSGRLVSTEAFF. The DNA for the CDR3 is TGTGCCAGCAGTGGTCGATTGGTTTCCACTGAAGCTTTCTTT.

This chain joins TRBV4-1 and TRBJ2-1; 9 bases line up with TRBD2. This CDR3 region has 16 residues. V was clipped by 1 base and J by 6 bases; unmatched bases: 7. CDR1 is MGHRA and CDR2 is YSYEKL in the germline V gene. The CDR3 reads CASSQVSGSSGNEQFF. In DNA, the CDR3 is TGCGCCAGCAGCCAAGTTAGCGGGAGTTCGGGCAATGAGCAGTTCTTC.

The J gene is TRBJ1-5, the V gene TRBV28, with D perhaps TRBD1 (6 bases). Trimming took 6 bases from V and 3 from J, leaving 18 bases between them. The CDR3 length is 16 residues. Germline V gene data show CDR1 as MDHEN and CDR2 as SYDVKM. The DNA for the CDR3 is TGTGCCAGCAGCCCGATGAGGGGGGGAATCAATCAGCCCCAGCATTTT. This encodes CASSPMRGGINQPQHF.

The V call is TRBV19, the J call TRBJ2-5; D possibly corresponds to TRBD2 (6 bases). This CDR3 spans 11 amino acids. Germline V gene lookup returns CDR1 LNHDA and CDR2 SQIVND (reference sequence). The CDR3 nucleotides are TGTGCTTCGGGGGAAAGAGAGACCCAGTACTTC. Its translation: CASGERETQYF.

The CDR3 DNA sequence: TGTGCCAGCAGAAAAACTAGCGCGGCTGGCACTGAGCAGTTCTTC. As protein: CASRKTSAAGTEQFF. The rearrangement joins TRBV27 to TRBJ2-1; TRBD2 matches 7 bases. The CDR3 is 15 residues long. Germline V lookup: CDR1 MNHEY, CDR2 SMNVEV (reference sequence). With 6 bases clipped from V and 9 bases from J, the junction kept 14 bases outside the gene matches.

The chain has TRBV28 and TRBJ1-3; D perhaps matches TRBD1 (6 bases). This CDR3 spans 15 amino acids. V was shortened by 3 bases and J by 0 bases, with 9 bases between the two germline ends. Germline values: CDR1 MDHEN, CDR2 SYDVKM. CDR3 sequence reads: CASSFTGNSGNTIYF. DNA of the CDR3: TGTGCCAGCAGTTTCACAGGGAACTCTGGAAACACCATATATTTT.

This chain connects TRBV14 to TRBJ1-1, with D uncertain. The CDR3 is made up of 16 amino acids. Germline CDR1 reads SGHDN; CDR2 reads FVKESK. Trimming left V 0 bases short and J 5 bases short, with 16 bases between. This CDR3 is CASSQDRTPRGTEAFF. As DNA, the CDR3 is TGTGCCAGCAGCCAAGATCGGACCCCCCGTGGGACTGAAGCTTTCTTT.

This clone was seen a few times. CDR3: CASSLRALAYTGELFF. The DNA for the CDR3 is TGTGCCAGCAGCTTAAGGGCTCTAGCTTACACCGGGGAGCTGTTTTTT. The V and J genes are TRBV7-9 and TRBJ2-2, with a weak D call TRBD2 (5 bases). CDR3 length equals 16 residues. Germline assignment: CDR1 SEHNR and CDR2 FQNEAQ (reference sequence). Trimming took off 2 bases at V and 3 bases at J, with 13 bases between the two ends.

The rearrangement uses TRBV6-6 and TRBJ1-2, with D unclear. Trimming stripped 6 bases from V and 5 bases from J, with 13 bases between. This CDR3 comprises 13 residues. Germline values: CDR1 MNHNY, CDR2 SVGAGI (reference sequence). The CDR3 region is CASSPGKAYGYTF. CDR3 bases: TGTGCCAGCAGCCCCGGGAAGGCTTATGGCTACACCTTC.

V is TRBV7-8 and J is TRBJ2-7; 7 bases are a match to TRBD1. The V gene end was trimmed by 0 bases and the J gene end by 0 bases; junction bases not matched to a gene: 5. The CDR3 totals 16 residues. Germline values: CDR1 SGHVS, CDR2 FQNEAQ. The DNA of the CDR3 is TGTGCCAGCAGCTTAGCGCTTGGGGACAGCTCCTACGAGCAGTACTTC. This encodes CASSLALGDSSYEQYF.

This clone has a single count. This rearrangement joins TRBV13 to TRBJ2-7, with TRBD1 as a possible D gene (5 bases). The germline V gene encodes CDR1 PRHDT and CDR2 FYEKMQ (reference sequence). V was shortened by 7 bases and J by 1 base, with 11 bases between the two germline ends. The CDR3 has 13 amino acids. CDR3 protein: CASTLRGSYEQYF. The CDR3 bases are TGTGCCAGCACCCTAAGGGGATCCTACGAGCAGTACTTC.

Here the CDR3 reads CASSERTMDRDSNQPQHF. The CDR3 nucleotides read TGTGCCAGCAGTGAACGGACAATGGATCGTGATAGCAATCAGCCCCAGCATTTT. The genes are TRBV25-1 and TRBJ1-5; possibly TRBD1 for D (5 bases). The germline gives CDR1 MGHDK, CDR2 SYGVNS. Trimming cost V 2 bases and J 0 bases, with 17 bases left between them. The CDR3 is 18 amino acids.

This clone showed up just a few times. V and J are TRBV12-5 and TRBJ2-7, with 14 bases lining up with TRBD2. This CDR3 comprises 15 residues. V dropped 7 bases and J dropped 7; count of bases not matched to a gene: 9. Per the germline V gene, CDR1 is LGHNT and CDR2 is FRNRAP. The DNA of the CDR3 is TGTGCTAGTGCCGAGACTAGCGGGAGGGTGAAGGAGCAGTACTTC. Encoded protein: CASAETSGRVKEQYF.

V and J are TRBV28 and TRBJ1-1; no firm D call. V was clipped by 4 bases and J by 0 bases, with 12 bases between them. Germline-derived CDR1 and CDR2 are MDHEN and SYDVKM. The CDR3 totals 15 residues. The CDR3 protein is CASSSTFVLNTEAFF. DNA for the CDR3: TGTGCCAGCAGTTCTACATTCGTCTTGAACACTGAAGCTTTCTTT.

The chain recombines TRBV25-1 with TRBJ2-5, with 8 nucleotides matching TRBD2. Germline CDR1 and CDR2: MGHDK and SYGVNS. Trimming removed 3 bases from V and 3 bases from J; junction bases left unmatched: 3. The CDR3 covers 14 residues. The CDR3 spells CASSDSGGEETQYF. CDR3 DNA sequence: TGTGCCAGCAGTGACTCGGGGGGGGAAGAGACCCAGTACTTC.

This clone was detected once. V usage is TRBV7-2 and J usage is TRBJ1-5; D uncertain. The length of the CDR3 is 14 residues. Trimming shortened V by 1 base and J by 6 bases, and 10 bases separated the two germline ends. CDR1 is SGHTA and CDR2 is FQGNSA in the germline V gene. In nucleotides, the CDR3 is TGTGCCAGCAGCTTAGAGCCTGTCAGTCAGCCCCAGCATTTT. This sequence encodes CASSLEPVSQPQHF.

CDR3 region: CASSRAGAGYNEQFF. DNA of the CDR3: TGTGCCAGCAGCCGGGCGGGAGCCGGATACAATGAGCAGTTCTTC. The chain links TRBV7-2 to TRBJ2-1; 7 nucleotides align to TRBD2. Germline CDR1 is SGHTA and CDR2 is FQGNSA. This CDR3 comprises 15 residues. V gave up 5 bases and J gave up 4 bases; unmatched junction bases: 8.

The V gene is TRBV21-1, the J gene TRBJ2-7. TRBV21-1 is reported as a pseudogene. The CDR3 is 14 residues long. Here the CDR3 reads CASSKPCPLYEQYF. The CDR3 DNA follows: TGTGCCAGCAGCAAGCCATGCCCTCTCTACGAGCAGTACTTC.

About this clone itself: Distinct nucleotide sequences in the sample also encode this CDR3. This chain uses TRBV15 with TRBJ2-5; no definite D call. V was pared by 0 bases and J by 4 bases, with 0 bases between. CDR1 and CDR2 (germline): LNHNV, YYDKDF (reference sequence). This CDR3 is 11 amino acids long. The chain's CDR3 is CATSREETQYF. The CDR3, as DNA: TGTGCCACCAGCAGAGAAGAGACCCAGTACTTC.

The gene calls are TRBV10-3 and TRBJ2-2; D gene unclear. There are 13 residues in the CDR3. Germline CDR1 reads ENHRY; CDR2 reads SYGVKD. Trimming took off 0 bases at V and 6 bases at J, with 5 bases between the two ends. The CDR3 reads CAISESGSGELFF. CDR3 nucleotides: TGTGCCATCAGTGAGTCTGGGTCCGGGGAGCTGTTTTTT.

The rearrangement links TRBV4-2 to TRBJ2-1; 7 bases align to TRBD2. CDR3 length equals 15 residues. Germline CDR1 LGHNA, CDR2 YNFKEQ. Trimming cost V 0 bases and J 7 bases; bases outside gene matches: 6. The CDR3 protein is CASSQEMLAVNEQFF. In nucleotides, the CDR3 is TGTGCCAGCAGCCAAGAAATGCTAGCGGTAAATGAGCAGTTCTTC.

The chain is built from TRBV7-8 and TRBJ2-2, with TRBD2 matching 7 bases. Unmatched junction bases numbered 9, after V lost 3 bases and J lost 5 bases. The length of the CDR3 is 16 residues. Germline V gives CDR1 SGHVS, CDR2 FQNEAQ. The CDR3 DNA is TGTGCCAGCAGCTTTGGCGGGGGTGCGTGGACCGGGGAGCTGTTTTTT. Translating it yields CASSFGGGAWTGELFF.

The V gene is TRBV29-1, the J gene TRBJ2-1; D call uncertain. Per germline, CDR1 SQVTM and CDR2 ANQGSEA. V was trimmed by 2 bases and J by 8 bases, leaving 4 bases between them. The CDR3 runs 10 residues. Here the CDR3 reads CSVETYEQFF. CDR3 DNA: TGCAGCGTTGAAACGTATGAGCAGTTCTTC.

DNA of the CDR3: TGCGCCAGCAGCTTGGTCCCCAATAATTCACCCCTCCACTTT. Amino acid sequence: CASSLVPNNSPLHF. The chain couples TRBV5-1 to TRBJ1-6; D is unresolved. Trimming pared 0 bases from V and 5 bases from J, leaving 6 bases between. The CDR3 is made up of 14 amino acids. CDR1 and CDR2 from the germline V gene are SGHRS and YFSETQ.

V and J are TRBV19 and TRBJ1-3; the match to TRBD1 covers 7 bases. The CDR3 extends over 14 amino acids. Germline-derived CDR1 and CDR2 are LNHDA and SQIVND (reference sequence). After removal of 5 bases from V and 8 bases from J, the junction contained 9 bases not matched to a gene. The CDR3 nucleotides read TGTGCCAGTAGTCGGACAGGAGGCCCGGACACCATATATTTT. This translates into CASSRTGGPDTIYF.